The source of this TCR beta chain is a study of T cells in narcolepsy. Trimming at V came to 3 bases and at J to 4 bases, leaving 4 bases not matched to a gene. CDR1 is LGHNA, CDR2 YSLEER, per germline. This CDR3 is 15 amino acids long. Only in-frame clones appear in the TCRdb table, and some are missing; sequencing was by immunoSEQ multiplex PCR. The repertoire has 20,000 to 25,000 clones, 84% of them found once; the top ten carry about 1.3%. The TCR sequence derives from a human donor with narcolepsy. Source material: CD45RA- memory CD4+ T cells from PBMCs. This sequence joins TRBV4-3 and TRBJ2-3, with TRBD1 matching 10 bases. In DNA, the CDR3 is TGCGCCAGCAGCCAGGGACAGGGGTTCTCAGATACGCAGTATTTT. This sequence encodes CASSQGQGFSDTQYF.